This T cell receptor (beta chain) was profiled in a study of shared T cell receptors in the human thymus. Data came from immunoSEQ multiplex PCR; TCRdb stores just in-frame clones and leaves some out. This sample has just under 550,000 clones; 75% to 85% occur once, and the top ten carry around 0.012%. The CDR3 consists of 16 residues. V lost 1 base and J lost 1, with 10 bases in between. Germline-derived CDR1 and CDR2 are SGHVS and FQNEAQ. These data were likewise used in another study, on human thymus T cells.

This chain joins TRBV7-8 and TRBJ2-2, with D perhaps TRBD2 (6 bases). This TCR came from a boy less than two years old with a congenital heart defect. Sequenced sample: thymocytes. For the CDR3, the DNA is TGTGCCAGCAGCTTAGATTGGCGGGAGAACACCGGGGAGCTGTTTTTT. Its protein is CASSLDWRENTGELFF. Full variable domain (rest looked up from reference TRBV7-8 and TRBJ2-2): GAGVSQSPRYKVAKRGQDVALRCDPISGHVSLFWYQQALGQGPEFLTYFQNEAQLDKSGLPSDRFFAERPEGSVSTLKIQRTQQEDSAVYLCASSLDWRENTGELFFGEGSRLTVL.